This T cell receptor beta chain was recovered during a study of naive and memory T cell subsets. Note on this clonotype: What it recognizes is unknown.

Germline assignment: CDR1 MNHNS and CDR2 SASEGT. Trimming took 5 bases from V and 1 from J; bases not matched to a gene: 14. There are 18 residues in the CDR3. Two oligonucleotides, mixed equimolar, formed the beta constant-region primer covering TRBC1 and TRBC2. Four rounds of PCR amplified the ligated cDNA using nested alpha and beta constant-region primers plus SP2. MiXCR, run by TCRdb on the UMI-ligation and nested PCR reads, gives a single entry per CDR3 protein. This sample yields over 100,000 distinct CDR3 sequences, of which 36% are seen a single time; more than 0.8% belongs to the top ten. The study, taken as a whole, reports: Gini index rose across naive, CM, EM and EMRA in CD4 and CD8. Naive and memory subsets had different power law exponents for TCR abundance.

V gene TRBV6-1 combines with J gene TRBJ1-5, with 7 bases matching TRBD1. The sequenced sample consisted of central memory CD4+ T cells from blood. The sequence derives from a human donor in good health. The CDR3 spells CASSRQSGGSGSNQPQHF. The CDR3 coding sequence is TGTGCCAGCAGTCGCCAGTCAGGGGGGTCAGGAAGCAATCAGCCCCAGCATTTT.